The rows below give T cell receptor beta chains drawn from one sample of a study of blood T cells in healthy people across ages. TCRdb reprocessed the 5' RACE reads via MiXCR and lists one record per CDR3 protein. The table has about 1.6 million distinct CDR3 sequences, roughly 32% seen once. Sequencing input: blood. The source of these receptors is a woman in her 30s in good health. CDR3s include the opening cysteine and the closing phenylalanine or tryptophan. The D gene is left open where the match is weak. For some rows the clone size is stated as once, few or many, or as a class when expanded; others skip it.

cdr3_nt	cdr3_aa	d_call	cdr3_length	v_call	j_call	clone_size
TGTGCCAGCAGCTATGAAGGTCGAGACTATGGCTACACCTTC	CASSYEGRDYGYTF	.	14	TRBV11-2	TRBJ1-2	few
TGCGCCAGCCCCAAGCCCCCAGGGCTTGTAGACGAGCAGTACTTC	CASPKPPGLVDEQYF	.	15	TRBV5-1	TRBJ2-7	.
TGCGCCAGCAGTGAGTCGGGGTCAGCAGCCTCCTACGAGCAGTACTTC	CASSESGSAASYEQYF	.	16	TRBV10-2	TRBJ2-7	few
TGTGCCAGCAGAAACGGGGGGGAAGGTGGCGGCTACACCTTC	CASRNGGEGGGYTF	.	14	TRBV28	TRBJ1-2	few
TGCGCCAGCAGCCAAGAGGGCGGGATTCCCTACGAGCAGTACTTC	CASSQEGGIPYEQYF	.	15	TRBV4-1	TRBJ2-7	few
TGTGCCAGCAGTTACCCGGGACAGACCTTAAGCCGTACGCTGTTTTTT	CASSYPGQTLSRTLFF	TRBD1	16	TRBV28	TRBJ1-4	few
TGCAGCGTAACGGGACAGTCGACAGATACGCAGTATTTT	CSVTGQSTDTQYF	TRBD1	13	TRBV29-1	TRBJ2-3	many
TGCGCCAGCAGCTTGGTCCCCGAGAATTCCTACAATGAGCAGTTCTTC	CASSLVPENSYNEQFF	.	16	TRBV5-1	TRBJ2-1	.
TGCAGTGGGAAAGTGGCAGGGGGCAACACCGGGGAGCTGTTTTTT	CSGKVAGGNTGELFF	TRBD1	15	TRBV20-1	TRBJ2-2	.
TGTGCCATCAGTGCGGGAGCGGGAGGGCCGGTGGATGAGCAGTTCTTC	CAISAGAGGPVDEQFF	TRBD2	16	TRBV10-3	TRBJ2-1	.
TGTGCCAGCAGTACCTGGACAGGGTTTAGTTCACCCCTCCACTTT	CASSTWTGFSSPLHF	TRBD1	15	TRBV12-3/TRBV12-4	TRBJ1-6	once
TGCAGTGCTAGAGGGCGAAATGGACAGGACCAAGAGACCCAGTACTTC	CSARGRNGQDQETQYF	TRBD1	16	TRBV20-1	TRBJ2-5	.
TGTGCCATCAAGGCGGCCTACGAGCAGTACTTC	CAIKAAYEQYF	.	11	TRBV10-3	TRBJ2-7	.
TGCAGTGCTAGCTTAGCGGGAGCCAATGAGCAGTTCTTC	CSASLAGANEQFF	TRBD2	13	TRBV20-1	TRBJ2-1	.
TGCAGTGCCAACCGCCGGGGCGCGACAGACGCCCACGAGCAGTACTTC	CSANRRGATDAHEQYF	.	16	TRBV20-1	TRBJ2-7	.
TGTGCCAGCAGCCCGGGACAGGGGGATCGCTACGAGCAGTACTTC	CASSPGQGDRYEQYF	TRBD1	15	TRBV3-1	TRBJ2-7	.
TGTGCCAGCAGCCGGGACGCTACGGGGGAGACCCAGTACTTC	CASSRDATGETQYF	.	14	TRBV7-7	TRBJ2-5	few
TGTGCCAGCAGTGAATTAGGGTTGGTTAACTATGGCTACACCTTC	CASSELGLVNYGYTF	.	15	TRBV6-1	TRBJ1-2	.
TGTGCCAGCAGCCACAGATCAGGGACAATAATCTATGGCTACACCTTC	CASSHRSGTIIYGYTF	.	16	TRBV7-9	TRBJ1-2	few
TGTGCCAGCAGCCTTACCCCTCGGGGCAATGAGCAGTTCTTC	CASSLTPRGNEQFF	.	14	TRBV12-3/TRBV12-4	TRBJ2-1	.
TGTGCCAGCAGTTCGACCTCTTCCGACCGGACAGATACGCAGTATTTT	CASSSTSSDRTDTQYF	.	16	TRBV6-5	TRBJ2-3	few
TGTGCCAGCAGCTTGGCCGCGGGGGGAAAGAGTAGGGATACGCAGTATTTT	CASSLAAGGKSRDTQYF	TRBD2	17	TRBV5-4	TRBJ2-3	.
TGTGCCAGCAGCAAAGCTCGGGGGGGGGAGACCCAGTACTTC	CASSKARGGETQYF	.	14	TRBV21-1	TRBJ2-5	.
TGTGCCAGCAGTTGGGGGCGGAACACAGATACGCAGTATTTT	CASSWGRNTDTQYF	.	14	TRBV6-5	TRBJ2-3	.
TGTGCCATCAAGGCCGGGACGAGTGAAGGTTCACCCCTCCACTTT	CAIKAGTSEGSPLHF	.	15	TRBV10-3	TRBJ1-6	.
TGTGCCAGCAGTCGGGACACCCCTCACGAGCAGTACTTC	CASSRDTPHEQYF	.	13	TRBV12-3/TRBV12-4	TRBJ2-7	few
TGTGCCAGCAGCCAAGAGGGTTTTGGGGCCAACGTCCTGACTTTC	CASSQEGFGANVLTF	.	15	TRBV3-1	TRBJ2-6	few
TGTGCCAGCAGTTTAATCACCAACCACCTTTTTGTATACAATGAGCAGTTCTTC	CASSLITNHLFVYNEQFF	.	18	TRBV12-3/TRBV12-4	TRBJ2-1	.
TGCGCCAGCAGCCAAGAAAGGGCCAAGGGGAACACTGAAGCTTTCTTT	CASSQERAKGNTEAFF	.	16	TRBV4-1	TRBJ1-1	.
TGCAGTGCCAGACGGTACAATGAGCAGTTCTTC	CSARRYNEQFF	.	11	TRBV20-1	TRBJ2-1	.
TGTGCCAGCAGCAAACGGGACAGGGCAACGCTTAGCTCCTACGAGCAGTACTTC	CASSKRDRATLSSYEQYF	TRBD1	18	TRBV6-2/TRBV6-3	TRBJ2-7	.
TGCAGTGCTACAGGGGCATACGGAAACACCATATATTTT	CSATGAYGNTIYF	.	13	TRBV20-1	TRBJ1-3	.
TGCAGTGCTGGAAGGACTAGCGGTCCCTACGAGCAGTACTTC	CSAGRTSGPYEQYF	TRBD2	14	TRBV20-1	TRBJ2-7	few
TGCGCCAGCAGCCGGGCGTACAATGAGCAGTTCTTC	CASSRAYNEQFF	.	12	TRBV5-1	TRBJ2-1	many
TGCAATGCTAGTGGTCCTTATGAGCAGTACTTC	CNASGPYEQYF	.	11	TRBV20-1	TRBJ2-5	.
TGCAGTGCTAGGCCTCAGGGAGATACGCAGTATTTT	CSARPQGDTQYF	.	12	TRBV20-1	TRBJ2-3	.
TGTGCCAGCAGCTTAAGCGGGGGGCGAAAGACTGAAGCTTTCTTT	CASSLSGGRKTEAFF	.	15	TRBV7-9	TRBJ1-1	few
TGTGCCAGCAGCTTAGCGTTGGGTGTGGGGGACAAAGATGAGCAGTTCTTC	CASSLALGVGDKDEQFF	.	17	TRBV7-6	TRBJ2-1	few
TGTGCCAGCAGCCAAGTTAGTAGGGGGACAGGGGGCTACTATGGCTACACCTTC	CASSQVSRGTGGYYGYTF	TRBD1	18	TRBV3-1	TRBJ1-2	.
TGCGCCAGCAGCCAAGATCTCGGGGCCAACACAGATACGCAGTATTTT	CASSQDLGANTDTQYF	.	16	TRBV4-1	TRBJ2-3	many
TGTGCCCCGGAGGAAGGGGAGCAGTACTTC	CAPEEGEQYF	.	10	TRBV21-1	TRBJ2-5	.
TGCGCCAGCAGCACCCCGAAAGCGGGGAACAACTACGAGCAGTACTTC	CASSTPKAGNNYEQYF	TRBD2	16	TRBV5-1	TRBJ2-7	.
TGTGCCAGCAGCTATGAAAATTCGGGACAGGGGCGTTACTACGAGCAGTACTTC	CASSYENSGQGRYYEQYF	TRBD1	18	TRBV13	TRBJ2-7	.
TGTGCCAGCAGCCCGACTAGCGGGGGCTTGGGAAATGAGCAGTTCTTC	CASSPTSGGLGNEQFF	TRBD2	16	TRBV7-2	TRBJ2-1	many
TGTGCCTGGAGTCTAGGTCCGGGCATTCAGTACTTC	CAWSLGPGIQYF	.	12	TRBV30	TRBJ2-4	.
TGCGCCGGCAGCTTCCCAAACAGCAACAGGGGGAATGAGCAGTTCTTC	CAGSFPNSNRGNEQFF	TRBD1	16	TRBV5-1	TRBJ2-1	once